The entry below describes one TCR beta chain. Its antigen is not identified. The data were taken from a study of CD8+CD57+ T cells in acquired aplastic anemia. Study background: On average, sorted CD4+ and CD8+ cells gave 3 to 4 ug of DNA.

CDR3 and TCR beta VDJ profiling relied on a genomic DNA template. Each CDR3 protein is one row after TCRdb ran MiXCR on the reads. The sample consists of over 200,000 distinct CDR3 sequences, over 60% of them appearing once. Trimming stripped 5 bases from V and 1 base from J, with 11 bases between. Looked up from germline, CDR1 is SGHTA and CDR2 is FQGNSA. The CDR3 has 14 residues. Study-level points and caveats: Patients did not significantly differ from controls in CD8+ Simpson's diversity. About 27 CD8+ CDR3 sequences were shared between patients and controls.

The chain recombines TRBV7-2 with TRBJ1-1, with D unclear. The clonotype comes from a human donor in good health. The sample consisted of sorted CD4+, CD8+, or CD8+CD57+ T cells (not recorded which) from PBMCs. CDR3 in amino acids: CASSGIRGNTEAFF. The CDR3 DNA is TGTGCCAGCAGCGGAATCCGGGGGAACACTGAAGCTTTCTTT.